Below are 26 T cell receptor beta chains sequenced from a single sample in a study of glioma-infiltrating T cells after dendritic cell vaccination. The data were produced by immunoSEQ multiplex PCR, yet TCRdb's version contains in-frame clones alone and is incomplete. The table records approximately 67,000 clones, under 90% of them present only once. This specimen was blood, taken before dendritic cell vaccination. These TCRs come from a human donor with glioblastoma.

This clone has more than one count but fewer than ten. The chain carries TRBV7-9 and TRBJ1-2, with D perhaps matching TRBD1 (5 bases). Germline assignment: CDR1 SEHNR and CDR2 FQNEAQ (reference sequence). With 6 bases removed from V and 4 bases from J, the gap between germline ends came to 12 bases. This CDR3 contains 13 residues. CDR3 in DNA: TGTGCCAGCAGAATACAGGAAATCTATGGCTACACCTTC. It encodes CASRIQEIYGYTF.

This sequence joins TRBV2 and TRBJ1-2; 7 bases are a match to TRBD1. The CDR3 contains 13 residues. The V gene's germline CDR1 is SNHLY and CDR2 FYNNEI. V shed 6 bases, J shed 1 base, and the junction held 2 bases outside the gene matches. CDR3 nucleotides: TGTGCCAGCAGCTCAGGGGGTAACTATGGCTACACCTTC. Its protein is CASSSGGNYGYTF.

The chain links TRBV10-3 to TRBJ1-2; D is ambiguous. V was clipped by 2 bases and J by 3 bases, with 4 bases between them. The germline V gene has CDR1 ENHRY and CDR2 SYGVKD. The CDR3 covers 12 residues. In nucleotides, the CDR3 is TGTGCCATCAGTGAGGCAGACTATGGCTACACCTTC. Encoded protein: CAISEADYGYTF.

The chain is built from TRBV4-2 and TRBJ2-1; D is possibly TRBD2 (7 bases). There are 13 residues in the CDR3. Trimming removed 1 base at V and 9 bases at J, with 10 bases between. From germline, CDR1 is LGHNA and CDR2 YNFKEQ. The chain's CDR3 is CASSQAGGGEQFF. CDR3 DNA: TGTGCCAGCAGCCAAGCGGGGGGCGGTGAGCAGTTCTTC.

The chain employs TRBV4-2 and TRBJ2-3; TRBD2 matches 10 bases. Germline CDR1 and CDR2: LGHNA and YNFKEQ. With 4 bases clipped from V and 4 bases from J, the junction kept 11 bases outside the gene matches. The length of the CDR3 is 17 residues. CDR3: CASSRSSSGGFSDTQYF. DNA for the CDR3: TGTGCCAGCAGCCGCTCCTCTAGCGGGGGTTTTTCAGATACGCAGTATTTT.

The V call is TRBV7-9, the J call TRBJ2-1; D possibly corresponds to TRBD2 (6 bases). V was cut by 1 base and J by 2 bases, with 12 bases left in between. In germline, CDR1 is SEHNR, CDR2 FQNEAQ (reference sequence). The CDR3 has 16 amino acids. CDR3 sequence reads: CASSLEAGRTYNEQFF. The CDR3 bases are TGTGCCAGCAGCTTAGAAGCAGGGAGGACCTACAATGAGCAGTTCTTC.

V and J are TRBV9 and TRBJ1-3, with D maybe TRBD1 (6 bases). V shed 3 bases and J shed 0 bases, with 10 bases lying between them. The germline CDR1 and CDR2 sequences are SGDLS and YYNGEE. The CDR3 is 15 amino acids. The CDR3 reads CASSADSFSGNTIYF. The CDR3 coding sequence is TGTGCCAGCAGCGCGGACAGTTTCTCTGGAAACACCATATATTTT. The entire variable domain, with the rest obtained from reference TRBV9 and TRBJ1-3, is as follows: DSGVTQTPKHLITATGQRVTLRCSPRSGDLSVYWYQQSLDQGLQFLIQYYNGEERAKGNILERFSAQQFPDLHSELNLSSLELGDSALYFCASSADSFSGNTIYFGEGSWLTVV.

The chain uses TRBV4-1 and TRBJ1-5; 7 bases fit TRBD1. The CDR3 consists of 15 residues. After removal of 2 bases from V and 5 bases from J, the junction contained 6 bases not matched to a gene. CDR1 is MGHRA, CDR2 YSYEKL, per germline. This CDR3 is CASSQSTGEDQPQHF. The CDR3 DNA reads as TGCGCCAGCAGCCAATCCACAGGGGAGGATCAGCCCCAGCATTTT.

V is TRBV27 and J is TRBJ1-1, with D possibly matching TRBD1 (6 bases). The CDR3 runs to 14 residues. The V and J ends lost 2 bases and 3 bases respectively, with 10 bases between them. Germline V CDR1 and CDR2: MNHEY, SMNVEV (reference sequence). CDR3 protein: CASSLEGGYTEAFF. CDR3 nucleotides: TGTGCCAGCAGTTTAGAGGGGGGGTACACTGAAGCTTTCTTT.

The rearrangement joins TRBV11-2 to TRBJ2-7; D is perhaps TRBD2 (7 bases). Germline V gives CDR1 SGHAT, CDR2 FQNNGV. The V end was cut by 4 bases, the J end by 2 bases, with 12 bases between. This CDR3 contains 14 residues. The CDR3 DNA reads as TGTGCCAGCAGCTCCTACGGGGGGCCCTACGAGCAGTACTTC. Protein sequence: CASSSYGGPYEQYF.

This CDR3 reads CSVAEGSNTIYF. CDR3 bases: TGCAGCGTTGCGGAGGGGTCCAACACCATATATTTT. The chain couples TRBV29-1 to TRBJ1-3, with a possible D match to TRBD1 (5 bases). Germline lookup yields CDR1 SQVTM and CDR2 ANQGSEA. The CDR3 is 12 residues long. Trimming removed 4 bases from V and 7 bases from J, with 11 bases in between.

The genes are TRBV7-9 and TRBJ2-3, with D unclear. Trimming left V 6 bases short and J 1 base short, with 8 bases between. This CDR3 comprises 13 residues. Per the germline V gene, CDR1 is SEHNR and CDR2 is FQNEAQ (reference sequence). DNA of the CDR3: TGTGCCAGCAGTGCTACAGGCACAGATACGCAGTATTTT. Translating gives CASSATGTDTQYF.

The rearrangement joins TRBV6-5 to TRBJ2-7, with TRBD1 matching 9 bases. Germline values: CDR1 MNHEY, CDR2 SVGAGI. The CDR3 extends over 14 amino acids. V shed 5 bases and J 3 bases; nucleotides not matched to a gene: 5. The CDR3 region is CASSEPGQGYEQYF. The CDR3 region has the DNA TGTGCCAGCAGTGAACCGGGACAGGGCTACGAGCAGTACTTC.

The chain uses TRBV5-4 and TRBJ2-3, with 7 bases identical to TRBD1. There are 16 residues in the CDR3. V shed 3 bases and J 0 bases; nucleotides not matched to a gene: 7. The germline V gene encodes CDR1 SGHNT and CDR2 YYREEE (reference sequence). CDR3 in amino acids: CASSSYRGSSTDTQYF. CDR3 DNA sequence: TGTGCCAGCAGCTCCTACAGGGGTTCTAGCACAGATACGCAGTATTTT.

This chain joins TRBV4-2 and TRBJ1-2, with D unresolved. CDR1 is LGHNA and CDR2 is YNFKEQ in the germline V gene. V dropped 0 bases and J dropped 0 bases, with 17 bases sitting between them. The CDR3 spans 18 residues. The CDR3 loop is CASSQEGRSGGSNYGYTF. CDR3 nucleotide sequence: TGTGCCAGCAGCCAAGAAGGTAGGTCCGGAGGATCTAACTATGGCTACACCTTC.

The chain uses TRBV4-2 and TRBJ2-2; D unresolved. The CDR3 is 16 residues long. V dropped 0 bases and J dropped 5 bases, with 13 bases sitting between them. Germline CDR1 reads LGHNA; CDR2 reads YNFKEQ. The CDR3 DNA reads TGTGCCAGCAGCCAAGATCGAATCAGGCTTACCGGGGAGCTGTTTTTT. Translated: CASSQDRIRLTGELFF.

The chain combines TRBV19 with TRBJ1-2, with 7 bases lining up with TRBD1. Germline CDR1 and CDR2: LNHDA and SQIVND (reference sequence). The V and J ends lost 5 bases and 1 base, in that order; junction bases with no gene match: 4. This CDR3 comprises 14 residues. The CDR3 spells CASSPGQHNYGYTF. The DNA of the CDR3 is TGTGCCAGTAGTCCGGGACAGCATAACTATGGCTACACCTTC.

This rearrangement joins TRBV11-3 to TRBJ2-2; a weak D match, TRBD1 (5 bases). Trimming took 1 base from V and 5 from J, leaving 11 bases between them. This CDR3 contains 15 residues. CDR1 and CDR2 (germline): SGHNT, YENEEA. CDR3 residues: CASSLGFKGTGELFF. CDR3 nucleotides: TGTGCCAGCAGCTTAGGGTTTAAGGGGACCGGGGAGCTGTTTTTT.

In its sample, this clone was seen a few times. The chain combines TRBV18 with TRBJ1-1; D remains ambiguous. The germline CDR1 and CDR2 sequences are KGHSH and LQKENI. V lost 1 base to trimming and J lost 0 bases, with 12 bases between them. There are 16 residues in the CDR3. The CDR3 sequence is CASSPRVDTMNTEAFF. As DNA, the CDR3 is TGTGCCAGCTCACCACGGGTTGACACAATGAACACTGAAGCTTTCTTT.

V and J are TRBV5-6 and TRBJ1-5, with 8 bases aligning to TRBD1. The CDR3 is 14 amino acids. J lost 7 bases, V lost 1 base, and 4 bases had no gene match. CDR1 and CDR2 from the germline V gene are SGHDT and YYEEEE. DNA of the CDR3: TGTGCCAGCAGCTTGAGGGCAGGGGGCCAGCCCCAGCATTTT. Translation gives CASSLRAGGQPQHF. Drawing the rest from reference TRBV5-6 and TRBJ1-5, the complete variable domain is DAGVTQSPTHLIKTRGQQVTLRCSPKSGHDTVSWYQQALGQGPQFIFQYYEEEERQRGNFPDRFSGHQFPNYSSELNVNALLLGDSALYLCASSLRAGGQPQHFGDGTRLSIL.

This clone has more than one count but fewer than ten. This chain connects TRBV10-2 to TRBJ1-1, with D unresolved. The germline V and J ends were trimmed by 3 bases and 2 bases, with 4 bases remaining between them. Germline V lookup: CDR1 WSHSY, CDR2 SAAADI. The CDR3 has 12 residues. The CDR3 DNA reads as TGCGCCAGCAGTGACCCTAACACTGAAGCTTTCTTT. Translation: CASSDPNTEAFF.

This clone was detected only a few times. This chain joins TRBV19 and TRBJ2-2; 8 positions match TRBD1. Per the germline V gene, CDR1 is LNHDA and CDR2 is SQIVND (reference sequence). The CDR3 runs 17 residues. V gave up 2 bases and J gave up 6 bases; unmatched junction bases: 11. CDR3 nucleotide sequence: TGTGCCAGTAGTATACACGACAGGGGTCCCGATGCCGGGGAGCTGTTTTTT. Protein product: CASSIHDRGPDAGELFF. The variable domain in full, completed from reference TRBV19 and TRBJ2-2, reads DGGITQSPKYLFRKEGQNVTLSCEQNLNHDAMYWYRQDPGQGLRLIYYSQIVNDFQKGDIAEGYSVSREKKESFPLTVTSAQKNPTAFYLCASSIHDRGPDAGELFFGEGSRLTVL.

The genes are TRBV29-1 and TRBJ1-2, with D possibly matching TRBD1 (6 bases). This CDR3 region has 13 residues. V lost 7 bases and J lost 3, with 15 bases in between. Germline loops: CDR1 SQVTM, CDR2 ANQGSEA. Written as DNA, the CDR3 is TGCAGCGCCCAGGGAGGGGGTGACTATGGCTACACCTTC. The encoded protein is CSAQGGGDYGYTF.

V is TRBV4-1 and J is TRBJ1-6; D might be TRBD1 (6 bases). The CDR3 loop spans 13 amino acids. Trimming shortened V by 5 bases and J by 10 bases, and 12 bases separated the two germline ends. Germline-derived CDR1 and CDR2 are MGHRA and YSYEKL. As DNA, the CDR3 is TGCGCCAGCAGCGCAGGGGTCCTCTCACCCCTCCACTTT. Translation gives CASSAGVLSPLHF.

This clone showed up just a few times. The chain joins TRBV4-1 to TRBJ2-7; D is uncertain. In germline, CDR1 is MGHRA, CDR2 YSYEKL. The V end was cut by 1 base, the J end by 0 bases, with 10 bases between. CDR3 length: 15 amino acids. The CDR3 DNA sequence: TGCGCCAGCAGCCAAGGCGAGGCTTCCTCCTACGAGCAGTACTTC. It is translated as CASSQGEASSYEQYF.

This clone has only one observation. The genes are TRBV29-1 and TRBJ1-1, with unresolved D. CDR1 is SQVTM, CDR2 ANQGSEA, per germline. The CDR3 consists of 14 residues. Trimming left V 5 bases short and J 3 bases short, with 16 bases between. CDR3 loop: CSVIQIPGYTEAFF. The CDR3 nucleotides are TGCAGCGTTATTCAGATTCCAGGCTACACTGAAGCTTTCTTT.